The TCR beta chain described here comes from a study of cytomegalovirus exposure and HLA in healthy donors. Study details: A prior study identified over 100 million unique TCR beta sequences from about 180 million T cells. General study results and limits: TRBV6-2, TRBV6-3 and some other V segments were excluded as indistinguishable.

Donors likely had unrecorded immune exposures despite being nominally healthy when sampled. PCR was performed using 60 Vbeta and 13 Jbeta primers. The protocol was immunoSEQ multiplex PCR, while the TCRdb copy is restricted to in-frame clones and leaves out a portion. The repertoire holds 100,000 to 150,000 clones, approximately 84% seen once, with approximately 4% in the top ten. The germline V and J ends were trimmed by 6 bases and 4 bases, with 7 bases remaining between them. CDR1 MNHEY and CDR2 SVGAGI come from the germline V gene. The length of the CDR3 is 11 residues. Remarks on this clone: What it binds is unknown.

This clonotype was sampled from a man aged 18 to 30 in good health and CMV-seropositive. Material: PBMCs. J is TRBJ2-7 and V is TRBV6-5; TRBD2 is a possible D gene (6 bases). CDR3 residues: CASRSGYEQYF. For the CDR3, the DNA is TGTGCCAGCAGAAGCGGGTACGAGCAGTACTTC.